Shown below are 14 T cell receptor beta chains from a single sample sequenced in a study of control samples from healthy donors and cancer patients. Profiling relied on immunoSEQ multiplex PCR, and the TCRdb table lists in-frame clones only, not all of them. Among about 130,000 clones, just under 95% were seen once, and the ten largest hold approximately 15%. The material sequenced was PBMCs. Receptor source: a man in his 60s with colorectal cancer.

The rearrangement links TRBV6-2 or TRBV6-3 to TRBJ1-2; no reliable D call. V was shortened by 5 bases and J by 1 base, with 17 bases between the two germline ends. Germline V gene data show CDR1 as MNHEY and CDR2 as SVGEGT. The length of the CDR3 is 16 residues. The chain's CDR3 is CASSISFMTLNYGYTF. Written as DNA, the CDR3 is TGTGCCAGCAGTATTTCCTTCATGACGCTTAACTATGGCTACACCTTC.

This clone was found once. The chain is built from TRBV24-1 and TRBJ2-1, with TRBD1 matching over 7 bases. With V trimmed by 4 bases and J by 8 bases, 4 bases remained unmatched. The CDR3 sequence is 13 residues long. Germline assignment: CDR1 KGHDR and CDR2 SFDVKD. CDR3 region: CATSDPTGDEQFF. The CDR3 DNA reads as TGTGCCACCAGTGACCCTACAGGGGATGAGCAGTTCTTC.

V usage is TRBV7-9 and J usage is TRBJ2-5; 7 positions match TRBD2. This CDR3 is built from 14 residues. From germline, CDR1 is SEHNR and CDR2 FQNEAQ (reference sequence). The trim removed 4 bases at V and 5 bases at J, leaving 7 bases unmatched. CDR3 loop: CASSSGSGRETQYF. Here the CDR3 DNA reads TGTGCCAGCAGCTCGGGATCCGGGAGGGAGACCCAGTACTTC.

J is TRBJ1-5 and V is TRBV28; no reliable D call. Germline CDR1 and CDR2: MDHEN and SYDVKM. Trimming left V 3 bases short and J 0 bases short, with 15 bases between. This CDR3 comprises 17 residues. The CDR3 DNA follows: TGTGCCAGCAGTTTCCCGACGGACTTATATAGCAATCAGCCCCAGCATTTT. Residues: CASSFPTDLYSNQPQHF.

The V and J genes are TRBV12-3 or TRBV12-4 and TRBJ1-2; possible D gene TRBD1, 6 bases. CDR3 length: 13 residues. V was shortened by 7 bases and J by 8 bases, with 17 bases between the two germline ends. As DNA, the CDR3 is TGTGCCAGCACTACAGGGTTTAAAAGGGGCTACACCTTC. The encoded protein is CASTTGFKRGYTF.

Here the CDR3 DNA reads TGTGCCAGCAGTTATATGGCAGGGGAGATCTATGGCTACACCTTC. This encodes CASSYMAGEIYGYTF. The V call is TRBV6-5, the J call TRBJ1-2; weak D call: TRBD1 (6 bases). Trimming shortened V by 3 bases and J by 4 bases, and 15 bases separated the two germline ends. The germline V gene encodes CDR1 MNHEY and CDR2 SVGAGI. The CDR3 is 15 residues long.

This chain connects TRBV7-9 to TRBJ1-2, with D unclear. The CDR3 runs to 15 residues. CDR1 SEHNR and CDR2 FQNEAQ come from the germline V gene (reference sequence). Trimming left V 5 bases short and J 2 bases short, with 15 bases between. The CDR3, as DNA: TGTGCCAGCAGCAGCGAATCACAAGTGAACTATGGCTACACCTTC. Its protein product is CASSSESQVNYGYTF.

This chain joins TRBV6-2 or TRBV6-3 and TRBJ2-3; maybe TRBD2 (5 bases). Germline assignment: CDR1 MNHEY and CDR2 SVGEGT. The V and J ends lost 6 bases and 9 bases respectively, with 31 bases between them. The length of the CDR3 is 18 residues. The DNA of the CDR3 is TGTGCCAGCAGCCCCAGAAGCGGCCCCTCAACCACACACGACACGCAGTATTTT. Its translation: CASSPRSGPSTTHDTQYF.

The chain links TRBV5-4 to TRBJ2-3; D is possibly TRBD1 (6 bases). Germline V gene data show CDR1 as SGHNT and CDR2 as YYREEE (reference sequence). The CDR3 is 15 residues long. Trimming stripped 5 bases from V and 2 bases from J, with 15 bases between. This CDR3 reads CASRPLGDITDTQYF. For the CDR3, the DNA is TGTGCCAGCAGACCTTTAGGGGACATCACAGATACGCAGTATTTT.

The chain uses TRBV7-2 and TRBJ2-7; 9 bases align to TRBD2. Germline V gives CDR1 SGHTA, CDR2 FQGNSA. CDR3 length: 16 residues. Trimming cost V 3 bases and J 5 bases; bases outside gene matches: 11. The CDR3 bases are TGTGCCAGCAGCTTGCTTGGTCGCGGGGGGGTCCACGAGCAGTACTTC. Translated, it gives CASSLLGRGGVHEQYF.

V usage is TRBV11-3 and J usage is TRBJ2-3; TRBD1 might be the D (6 bases). The V end lost 6 bases, the J end lost 3 bases, and 10 bases lay between the germline ends. Germline CDR1 is SGHNT and CDR2 is YENEEA. The CDR3 is 13 amino acids. CDR3 sequence: CASSSTGTDTQYF. The CDR3 DNA reads as TGTGCCAGCAGTTCAACAGGGACAGATACGCAGTATTTT.

The V gene is TRBV7-2, the J gene TRBJ1-2, with 9 bases fitting TRBD1. After removal of 4 bases from V and 4 bases from J, the junction contained 1 base not matched to a gene. This CDR3 spans 13 amino acids. Germline lookup yields CDR1 SGHTA and CDR2 FQGNSA. This CDR3 reads CASSSTGGYGYTF. The CDR3 DNA sequence: TGTGCCAGCAGCTCGACAGGGGGCTATGGCTACACCTTC.

The gene calls are TRBV5-1 and TRBJ2-7; a possible D gene is TRBD1 (6 bases). Trimming removed 2 bases at V and 1 base at J, with 10 bases between. The CDR3 is 14 residues long. Germline CDR1 SGHRS, CDR2 YFSETQ. The CDR3 loop reads CASSFTGQSYEQYF. CDR3 in DNA: TGCGCCAGCAGCTTCACAGGGCAATCCTACGAGCAGTACTTC.

CDR3 in amino acids: CASSLGPLNEKLFF. CDR3 sequence (DNA): TGTGCCAGCAGCTTGGGCCCACTGAATGAAAAACTGTTTTTT. This rearrangement joins TRBV11-2 to TRBJ1-4; D gene unclear. Germline loops: CDR1 SGHAT, CDR2 FQNNGV. The length of the CDR3 is 14 residues. V was clipped by 3 bases and J by 5 bases, with 10 bases between them.